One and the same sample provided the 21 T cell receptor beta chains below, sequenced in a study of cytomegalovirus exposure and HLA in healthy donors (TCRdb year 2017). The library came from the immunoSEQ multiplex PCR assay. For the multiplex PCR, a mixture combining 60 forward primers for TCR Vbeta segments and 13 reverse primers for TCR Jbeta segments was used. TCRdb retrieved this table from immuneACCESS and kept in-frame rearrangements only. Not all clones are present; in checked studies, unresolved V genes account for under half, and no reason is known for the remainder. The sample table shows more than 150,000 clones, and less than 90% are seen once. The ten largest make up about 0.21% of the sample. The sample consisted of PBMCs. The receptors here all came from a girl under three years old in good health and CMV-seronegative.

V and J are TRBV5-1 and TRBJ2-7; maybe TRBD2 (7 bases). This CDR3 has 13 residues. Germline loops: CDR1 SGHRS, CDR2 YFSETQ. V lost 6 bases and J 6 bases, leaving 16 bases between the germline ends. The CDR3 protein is CASKGGLPSEQYF. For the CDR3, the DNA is TGCGCCAGCAAGGGGGGGCTTCCGAGCGAGCAGTACTTC.

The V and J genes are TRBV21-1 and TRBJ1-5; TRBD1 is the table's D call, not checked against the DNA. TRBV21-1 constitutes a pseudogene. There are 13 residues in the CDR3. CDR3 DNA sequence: TGTGCCAGCAGCACCACAGCCAATCAGCCCCAGCATTTT. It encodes CASSTTANQPQHF.

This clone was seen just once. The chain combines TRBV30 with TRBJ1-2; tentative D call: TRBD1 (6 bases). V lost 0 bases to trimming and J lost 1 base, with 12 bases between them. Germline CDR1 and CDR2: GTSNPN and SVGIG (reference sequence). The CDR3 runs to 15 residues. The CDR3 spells CAWSVQTGFNYGYTF. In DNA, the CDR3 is TGTGCCTGGAGTGTACAGACAGGATTTAACTATGGCTACACCTTC.

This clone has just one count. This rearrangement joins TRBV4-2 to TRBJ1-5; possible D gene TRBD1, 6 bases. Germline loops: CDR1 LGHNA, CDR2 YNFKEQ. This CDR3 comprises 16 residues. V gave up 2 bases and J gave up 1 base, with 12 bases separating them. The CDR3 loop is CASSQYDRKSNQPQHF. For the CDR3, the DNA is TGTGCCAGCAGCCAATACGACAGGAAGAGCAATCAGCCCCAGCATTTT.

As DNA, the CDR3 is TGTGCCAGCAGCTACAGGGCTCCCACAGATACGCAGTATTTT. It codes for CASSYRAPTDTQYF. The gene calls are TRBV11-2 and TRBJ2-3; D is possibly TRBD1 (6 bases). Germline CDR1 is SGHAT and CDR2 is FQNNGV. The CDR3 runs to 14 residues. V was shortened by 4 bases and J by 2 bases, with 10 bases between the two germline ends.

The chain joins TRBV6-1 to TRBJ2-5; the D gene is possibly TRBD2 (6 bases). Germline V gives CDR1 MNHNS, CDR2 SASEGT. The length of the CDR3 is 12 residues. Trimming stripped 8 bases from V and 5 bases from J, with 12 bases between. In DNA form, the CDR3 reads TGTGCCAGCGTGTGGGGGGACGAGACCCAGTACTTC. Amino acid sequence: CASVWGDETQYF.

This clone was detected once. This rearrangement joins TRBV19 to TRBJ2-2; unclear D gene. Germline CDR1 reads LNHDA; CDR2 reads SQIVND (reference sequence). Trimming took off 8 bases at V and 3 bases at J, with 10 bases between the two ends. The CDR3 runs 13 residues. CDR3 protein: CASLGRDTGELFF. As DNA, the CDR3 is TGTGCCAGTCTGGGTCGGGACACCGGGGAGCTGTTTTTT.

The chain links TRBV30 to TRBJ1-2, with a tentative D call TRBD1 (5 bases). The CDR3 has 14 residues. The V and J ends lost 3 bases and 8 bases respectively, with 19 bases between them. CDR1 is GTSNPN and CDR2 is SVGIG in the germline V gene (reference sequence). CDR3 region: CAWSDTYRTRGYTF. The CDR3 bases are TGTGCCTGGAGCGATACATACAGGACGCGCGGCTACACCTTC.

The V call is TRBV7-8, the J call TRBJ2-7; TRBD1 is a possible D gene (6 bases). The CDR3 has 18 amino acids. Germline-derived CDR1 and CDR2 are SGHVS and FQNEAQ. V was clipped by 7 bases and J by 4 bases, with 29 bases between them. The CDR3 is CASTLGDIGRYMEYEQYF. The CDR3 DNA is TGTGCCAGCACCCTAGGGGACATAGGCAGGTATATGGAGTACGAGCAGTACTTC.

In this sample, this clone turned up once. The CDR3 bases are TGTGCCAGCAGCTCCCAGTCGCCGGGACAGTGGGTCTACGAGCAGTACTTC. Translation gives CASSSQSPGQWVYEQYF. The V and J genes are TRBV7-2 and TRBJ2-7, with 7 nucleotides matching TRBD1. Germline V CDR1 and CDR2: SGHTA, FQGNSA. The length of the CDR3 is 17 residues. The V and J ends lost 4 bases and 3 bases, in that order; junction bases with no gene match: 15.

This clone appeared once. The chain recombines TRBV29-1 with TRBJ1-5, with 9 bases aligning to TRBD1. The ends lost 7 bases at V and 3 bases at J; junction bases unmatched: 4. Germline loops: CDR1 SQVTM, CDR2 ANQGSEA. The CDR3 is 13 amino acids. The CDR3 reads CSARTGDNQPQHF. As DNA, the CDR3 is TGCAGCGCTAGGACAGGGGACAATCAGCCCCAGCATTTT.

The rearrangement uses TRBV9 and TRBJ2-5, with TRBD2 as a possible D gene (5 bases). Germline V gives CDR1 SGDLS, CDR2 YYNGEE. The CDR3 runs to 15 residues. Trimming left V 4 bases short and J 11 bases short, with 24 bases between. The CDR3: CASSPDPGRADVQYF. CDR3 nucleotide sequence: TGTGCCAGCAGCCCGGACCCGGGCAGAGCGGACGTGCAGTACTTC.

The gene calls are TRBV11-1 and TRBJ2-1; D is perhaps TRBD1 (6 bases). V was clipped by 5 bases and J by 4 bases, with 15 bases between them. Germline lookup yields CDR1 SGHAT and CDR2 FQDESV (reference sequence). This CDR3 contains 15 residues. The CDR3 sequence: CASSNFGQSYNEQFF. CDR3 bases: TGTGCCAGCAGCAATTTTGGACAGTCTTACAATGAGCAGTTCTTC.

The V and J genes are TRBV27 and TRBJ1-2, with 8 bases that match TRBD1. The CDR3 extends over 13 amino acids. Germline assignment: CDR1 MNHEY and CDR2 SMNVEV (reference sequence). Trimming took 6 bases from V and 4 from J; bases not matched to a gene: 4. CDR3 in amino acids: CASRLQGGYGYTF. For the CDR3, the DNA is TGTGCCAGCAGACTACAGGGGGGCTATGGCTACACCTTC.

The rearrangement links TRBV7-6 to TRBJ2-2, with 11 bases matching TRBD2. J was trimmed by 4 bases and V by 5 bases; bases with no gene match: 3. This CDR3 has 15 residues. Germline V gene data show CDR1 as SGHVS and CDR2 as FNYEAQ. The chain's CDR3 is CASSLTSGTTGELFF. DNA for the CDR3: TGTGCCAGCAGCCTGACTAGCGGGACCACCGGGGAGCTGTTTTTT.

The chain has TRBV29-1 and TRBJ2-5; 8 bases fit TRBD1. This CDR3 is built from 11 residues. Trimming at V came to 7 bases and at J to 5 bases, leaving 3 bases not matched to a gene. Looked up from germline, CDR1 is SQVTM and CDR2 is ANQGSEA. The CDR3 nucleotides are TGCAGCGGAACAGGGGGGGAGACCCAGTACTTC. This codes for CSGTGGETQYF. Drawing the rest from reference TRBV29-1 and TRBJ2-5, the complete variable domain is SAVISQKPSRDICQRGTSLTIQCQVDSQVTMMFWYRQQPGQSLTLIATANQGSEATYESGFVIDKFPISRPNLTFSTLTVSNMSPEDSSIYLCSGTGGETQYFGPGTRLLVL.

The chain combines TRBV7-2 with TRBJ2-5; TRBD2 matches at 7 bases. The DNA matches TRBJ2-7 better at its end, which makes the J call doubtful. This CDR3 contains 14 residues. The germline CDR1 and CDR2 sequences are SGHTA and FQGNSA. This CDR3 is CASSPKAGAYEQYF. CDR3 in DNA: TGTGCCAGCAGCCCTAAGGCGGGGGCCTACGAGCAGTACTTC.

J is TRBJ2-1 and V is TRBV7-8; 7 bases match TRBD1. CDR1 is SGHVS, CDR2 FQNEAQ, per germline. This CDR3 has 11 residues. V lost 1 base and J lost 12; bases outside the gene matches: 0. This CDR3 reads CASSLGTGQFF. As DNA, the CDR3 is TGTGCCAGCAGCTTAGGGACAGGGCAGTTCTTC. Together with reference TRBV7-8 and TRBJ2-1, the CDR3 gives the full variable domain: GAGVSQSPRYKVAKRGQDVALRCDPISGHVSLFWYQQALGQGPEFLTYFQNEAQLDKSGLPSDRFFAERPEGSVSTLKIQRTQQEDSAVYLCASSLGTGQFFGPGTRLTVL.

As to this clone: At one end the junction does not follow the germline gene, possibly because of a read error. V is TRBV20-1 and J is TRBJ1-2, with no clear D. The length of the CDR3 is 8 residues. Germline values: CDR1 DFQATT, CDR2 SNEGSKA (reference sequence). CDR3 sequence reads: CSARFLNF. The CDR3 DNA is TGCAGTGCTAGGTTTTTAAACTTC.

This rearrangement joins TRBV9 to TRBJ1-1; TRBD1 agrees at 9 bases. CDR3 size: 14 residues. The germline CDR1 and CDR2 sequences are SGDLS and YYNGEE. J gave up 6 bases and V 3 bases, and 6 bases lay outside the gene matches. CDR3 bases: TGTGCCAGCAGCGCCCTGGACAGGGGTGCTGAAGCTTTCTTT. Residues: CASSALDRGAEAFF.

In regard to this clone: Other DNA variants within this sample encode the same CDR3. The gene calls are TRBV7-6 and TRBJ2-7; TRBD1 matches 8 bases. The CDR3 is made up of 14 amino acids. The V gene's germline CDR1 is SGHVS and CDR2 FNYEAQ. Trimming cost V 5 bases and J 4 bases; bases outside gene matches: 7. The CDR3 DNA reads TGTGCCAGCAGCCCCGGGACAGGAGTATACGAGCAGTACTTC. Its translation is CASSPGTGVYEQYF.